This TCR beta chain derives from a study of PD-1 blockade in classical Hodgkin lymphoma. Study-wide findings and caveats: Diversity similar to that of newly diagnosed patients was seen at baseline in complete responders. Newly diagnosed patients were said to have less baseline TCR diversity than healthy donors did.

This CDR3 contains 15 residues. Germline V CDR1 and CDR2: MNHEY, SMNVEV (reference sequence). The V end lost 5 bases, the J end lost 7 bases, and 17 bases lay between the germline ends. Turning to this clone: Its target is unknown.

Each of the patients experienced relapse following autologous stem cell transplantation, and their brentuximab vedotin exposure differed. Complete response, partial response or progressive disease made up the best responses. This table comes from immunoSEQ multiplex PCR, and its TCRdb copy is limited to in-frame clones, with some not included. The sample lists about 50,000 clones; approximately 73% were seen once. This specimen consisted of peripheral blood mononuclear cells (PBMCs), obtained before the second cycle of nivolumab. V is TRBV27 and J is TRBJ1-4, with D possibly TRBD1 on 5 matching bases. This clonotype originated in a human donor with classical Hodgkin lymphoma. CDR3 sequence reads: CASSAVGPWGEKLFF. In DNA form, the CDR3 reads TGTGCCAGCAGTGCGGTGGGGCCGTGGGGTGAAAAACTGTTTTTT.